This TCR beta chain emerged from a study of glioma-infiltrating T cells after dendritic cell vaccination. Whole-study context: Samples are from glioblastoma patients in Phase I and II dendritic cell vaccine trials. General study results and limits: Higher pretreatment TIL content predicted longer progression-free time and survival.

Measured with immunoSEQ multiplex PCR; TCRdb has only the in-frame clones, and not every one. The sample consists of approximately 64,000 clones, around 86% of them appearing once. About this clone: Its antigen is as yet unknown.

Looked up from germline, CDR1 is SEHNR and CDR2 is FQNEAQ (reference sequence). The CDR3 has 13 residues. V was clipped by 5 bases and J by 5 bases, with 12 bases between them. The sample in question was blood, obtained before dendritic cell vaccination. The chain uses TRBV7-9 and TRBJ2-5, with D possibly matching TRBD1 (6 bases). This clonotype was obtained from a human donor with glioblastoma. The CDR3 loop is CASSTHRDETQYF. In DNA form, the CDR3 reads TGTGCCAGCAGCACCCACAGGGATGAGACCCAGTACTTC. Full variable domain (missing parts from reference TRBV7-9 and TRBJ2-5): DTGVSQNPRHKITKRGQNVTFRCDPISEHNRLYWYRQTLGQGPEFLTYFQNEAQLEKSRLLSDRFSAERPKGSFSTLEIQRTEQGDSAMYLCASSTHRDETQYFGPGTRLLVL.